Below are 13 T cell receptor beta chains sequenced from a single sample in a study of CD8+CD57+ T cells in acquired aplastic anemia. The study profiled TCR beta VDJ and CDR3 using genomic DNA as template. Using its own MiXCR run on the reads, TCRdb lists one record per CDR3 protein. The sample has hundreds of thousands of distinct CDR3 sequences, approximately 56% seen once; the top ten hold around 7.6%. Sequenced input: sorted CD4+, CD8+, or CD8+CD57+ T cells (not recorded which) from PBMCs. These receptors were obtained from a human donor with severe aplastic anemia or a healthy control (not recorded which).

The chain links TRBV24-1 to TRBJ2-2; D is unresolved. V gave up 5 bases and J gave up 3 bases, with 9 bases separating them. CDR1 is KGHDR, CDR2 SFDVKD, per germline. CDR3 length equals 14 residues. The CDR3 DNA reads as TGTGCCACCAGTGTGACGGCCCACACCGGGGAGCTGTTTTTT. This gives the protein CATSVTAHTGELFF.

The J gene is TRBJ2-2, the V gene TRBV7-8, with 7 positions matching TRBD1. There are 17 residues in the CDR3. Germline lookup yields CDR1 SGHVS and CDR2 FQNEAQ. V was clipped by 3 bases and J by 0 bases; unmatched bases: 7. CDR3 DNA sequence: TGTGCCAGCAGCTTCTCCGACAGGGTTGCGAACACCGGGGAGCTGTTTTTT. Its protein is CASSFSDRVANTGELFF.

The chain is built from TRBV10-3 and TRBJ2-7; TRBD1 matches 8 bases. This CDR3 region has 12 residues. The germline V gene has CDR1 ENHRY and CDR2 SYGVKD. Trimming removed 8 bases from V and 1 base from J; junction bases left unmatched: 1. This CDR3 reads CAIGTGSYEQYF. In DNA form, the CDR3 reads TGTGCCATCGGGACAGGTTCCTACGAGCAGTACTTC.

Here the CDR3 DNA reads TGCAGTGCTCTAGGACAGGGGGGCTACAATGAGCAGTTCTTC. Its translation: CSALGQGGYNEQFF. The J gene is TRBJ2-1, the V gene TRBV20-1; TRBD1 matches at 10 bases. V shed 5 bases and J 3 bases; nucleotides not matched to a gene: 4. The germline V gene has CDR1 DFQATT and CDR2 SNEGSKA (reference sequence). The CDR3 totals 14 residues.

Comments on this clonotype: Compared with germline, one end of the junction differs, possibly owing to a read error. The chain carries TRBV20-1 and TRBJ1-3; D is perhaps TRBD1 (5 bases). The CDR3 is 14 residues long. Per germline, CDR1 DFQATT and CDR2 SNEGSKA (reference sequence). DNA for the CDR3: TGCAGTGCTCCTGGGACGGGGTCGGGAAACGCCATATATTTT. Protein product: CSAPGTGSGNAIYF.

This clonotype showed up just once. The V call is TRBV7-9, the J call TRBJ2-5; D perhaps matches TRBD1 (5 bases). CDR1 and CDR2 from the germline V gene are SEHNR and FQNEAQ (reference sequence). This CDR3 contains 13 residues. V was pared by 3 bases and J by 5 bases, with 10 bases between. CDR3 in amino acids: CASSFAGRETQYF. The CDR3 DNA sequence: TGTGCCAGCAGCTTCGCAGGGCGGGAGACCCAGTACTTC. The full variable domain, its missing parts supplied by reference TRBV7-9 and TRBJ2-5, is DTGVSQNPRHKITKRGQNVTFRCDPISEHNRLYWYRQTLGQGPEFLTYFQNEAQLEKSRLLSDRFSAERPKGSFSTLEIQRTEQGDSAMYLCASSFAGRETQYFGPGTRLLVL.

This rearrangement joins TRBV7-2 to TRBJ1-2, with a weak D call TRBD1 (6 bases). From germline, CDR1 is SGHTA and CDR2 FQGNSA. V lost 5 bases, J lost 5 bases, and 18 bases lay in between. The CDR3 covers 15 residues. The CDR3 loop is CASSQDNRAKYGYTF. In DNA form, the CDR3 reads TGTGCCAGCAGCCAAGATAACAGGGCAAAGTATGGCTACACCTTC.

With respect to this clonotype: The CDR3 carries no conserved terminal phenylalanine or tryptophan, so it likely arises from a read error. CDR3: CASSLKPTGGDYGYTL. The DNA of the CDR3 is TGTGCCAGCAGCCTCAAACCTACAGGGGGCGATTATGGCTACACCCTC. This chain joins TRBV14 and TRBJ1-2, with 9 bases lining up with TRBD1. The CDR3 runs to 16 residues. V shed 4 bases and J 5 bases; nucleotides not matched to a gene: 11. Germline CDR1 is SGHDN and CDR2 is FVKESK.

This clonotype was picked up many times. The chain is built from TRBV19 and TRBJ1-2, with D uncertain. Deletions cut 7 bases from V and 3 bases from J, with 12 bases between. The germline V gene has CDR1 LNHDA and CDR2 SQIVND (reference sequence). There are 13 residues in the CDR3. The CDR3 loop reads CASTRAVDYGYTF. As DNA, the CDR3 is TGTGCCAGTACCCGGGCGGTGGACTATGGCTACACCTTC.

As to this clonotype: Compared with germline, one end of the junction differs, possibly owing to a read error. V gene TRBV11-3 combines with J gene TRBJ2-4, with D perhaps given as TRBD1 or TRBD2 (5 bases each). CDR3 length: 16 amino acids. CDR1 SGHNT and CDR2 YENEEA come from the germline V gene. The chain's CDR3 is CASSYPGGATKNTQYF. Written as DNA, the CDR3 is TGTGCCAGCAGCTACCCTGGGGGAGCGACCAAAAACACTCAGTACTTC. The variable domain in full, completed from reference TRBV11-3 and TRBJ2-4, reads EAGVVQSPRYKIIEKKQPVAFWCNPISGHNTLYWYLQNLGQGPELLIRYENEEAVDDSQLPKDRFSAERLKGVDSTLKIQPAELGDSAVYLCASSYPGGATKNTQYFGAGTRLSVL.

The chain is built from TRBV6-4 and TRBJ2-5, with D unclear. There are 14 residues in the CDR3. Germline V CDR1 and CDR2: MRHNA, SNTAGT. V lost 8 bases and J lost 2, with 15 bases in between. The CDR3 loop reads CASFIRAVQETQYF. The CDR3 region has the DNA TGTGCCAGCTTTATTCGGGCAGTACAAGAGACCCAGTACTTC.

This clonotype occurred many times. The chain has TRBV24-1 and TRBJ1-2; D ambiguous. This CDR3 region has 14 residues. Germline lookup yields CDR1 KGHDR and CDR2 SFDVKD. The V and J ends lost 5 bases and 2 bases respectively, with 11 bases between them. The CDR3 coding sequence is TGTGCCACCAGTGTTAGGGATTACAACTATGGCTACACCTTC. Protein product: CATSVRDYNYGYTF.

The chain combines TRBV7-2 with TRBJ1-6, with TRBD1 as a possible D gene (6 bases). CDR3 size: 17 residues. The V end was cut by 8 bases, the J end by 2 bases, with 19 bases between. CDR1 SGHTA and CDR2 FQGNSA come from the germline V gene. The CDR3, as DNA: TGTGCCAGCGCCCCTCAGCGGGGGGGCACCTATAATTCACCCCTCCACTTT. This sequence encodes CASAPQRGGTYNSPLHF.